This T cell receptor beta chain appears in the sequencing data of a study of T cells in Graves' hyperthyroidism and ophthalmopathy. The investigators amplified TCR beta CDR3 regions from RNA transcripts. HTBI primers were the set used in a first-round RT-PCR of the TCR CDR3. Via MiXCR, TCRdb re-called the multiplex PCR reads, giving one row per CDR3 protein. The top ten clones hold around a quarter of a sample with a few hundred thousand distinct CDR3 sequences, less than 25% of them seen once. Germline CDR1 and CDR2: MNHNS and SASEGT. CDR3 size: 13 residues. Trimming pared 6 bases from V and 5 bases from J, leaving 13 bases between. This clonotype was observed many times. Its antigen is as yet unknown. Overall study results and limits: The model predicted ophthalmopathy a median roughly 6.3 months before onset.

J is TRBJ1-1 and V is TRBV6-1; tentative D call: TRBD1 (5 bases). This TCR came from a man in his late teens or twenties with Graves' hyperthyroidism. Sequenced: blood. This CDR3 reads CASREQVYTEAFF. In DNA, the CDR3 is TGTGCCAGCAGGGAACAGGTCTATACTGAAGCTTTCTTT.